The 3 T cell receptor beta chains given below trace back to one sample, sequenced in a study of blood T cell repertoires in COVID-19. TCRdb keeps only in-frame clones here, not all; method: immunoSEQ multiplex PCR. This repertoire shows around 270,000 clones, roughly nine tenths found once; its top ten account for about 4%. Material for sequencing was peripheral blood. Receptor source: a man between 60 and 75 years old who had recovered from COVID-19.

J is TRBJ1-2 and V is TRBV19; unclear D gene. Looked up from germline, CDR1 is LNHDA and CDR2 is SQIVND (reference sequence). The length of the CDR3 is 13 residues. Trimming removed 5 bases from V and 6 bases from J, with 13 bases in between. The chain's CDR3 is CASSPSGGDGYTF. The DNA for the CDR3 is TGTGCCAGTAGTCCGTCGGGAGGTGATGGCTACACCTTC.

The V and J genes are TRBV6-5 and TRBJ2-7; a possible D gene is TRBD2 (5 bases). This CDR3 has 11 residues. V lost 6 bases and J 6 bases, leaving 9 bases between the germline ends. Germline CDR1 is MNHEY and CDR2 is SVGAGI. The CDR3 coding sequence is TGTGCCAGCAGCGCTCGGGGCGAGCAGTACTTC. Amino acids: CASSARGEQYF.

V and J are TRBV3-1 (or the pseudogene TRBV3-2) and TRBJ1-3, with 7 bases identical to TRBD1. In germline, CDR1 is LGHDT, CDR2 YNNKEL (reference sequence). This CDR3 is built from 14 residues. J lost 2 bases, V lost 4 bases, and 2 bases had no gene match. CDR3 region: CASSLGQAGNTIYF. The CDR3 DNA sequence: TGTGCCAGCAGCCTTGGACAGGCTGGAAACACCATATATTTT.